This TCR beta chain stems from a study of control samples from healthy donors and cancer patients (dated by TCRdb to 2020 to 2022). V is shortened by 4 bases, J by 3 bases, and the region joining them spans 27 bases. CDR1 and CDR2 are drawn from the germline V gene: SQVTM, ANQGSEA. The CDR3 has 18 amino acids, counting the end cysteine and phenylalanine. Here the CDR3 DNA is all that survives: 54 bases in frame from base 1. The method was the immunoSEQ multiplex PCR assay. TCRdb provides this immuneACCESS table in a form limited to in-frame rearrangements. Some clones are lacking; in checked studies, under half of them reflect an unresolved V gene, and why the rest are absent is not known. This sample comprises some 140,000 clones, about 94% of them detected only once. The top ten clones comprise approximately 6.1% of the sample. Concerning this clone: Its cognate antigen has yet to be identified. There are no base qualities to consult, and no much larger clone falls within one base.

Material for sequencing was blood. The sequence was obtained from a man between 35 and 55 years old in good health. This chain joins TRBV29-1 to TRBJ1-2; no D gene is confidently identified. The CDR3 corresponds to CSVAPLAVRFSDDYGYTF. The DNA sequence is given as TGCAGCGTTGCGCCTTTGGCCGTACGCTTCTCAGATGACTATGGCTACACCTTC. Full variable domain (CDR3 extended with the reference TRBV29-1 and TRBJ1-2 proteins): SAVISQKPSRDICQRGTSLTIQCQVDSQVTMMFWYRQQPGQSLTLIATANQGSEATYESGFVIDKFPISRPNLTFSTLTVSNMSPEDSSIYLCSVAPLAVRFSDDYGYTFGSGTRLTVV.